This T cell receptor (beta chain) was observed in a study of control samples from healthy donors and cancer patients. Sequenced by immunoSEQ multiplex PCR; TCRdb stores in-frame clones only, minus some. The table shows over 100,000 clones, with about 91% occurring only once. Germline values: CDR1 SGHTA, CDR2 FQGNSA. The V and J ends lost 4 bases and 4 bases, in that order; junction bases with no gene match: 3. The CDR3 totals 13 residues. This clonotype was obtained from a man aged 35 to 55 in good health. V gene TRBV7-2 combines with J gene TRBJ1-2; 7 bases line up with TRBD1. Sequences were obtained from blood. The CDR3 nucleotides read TGTGCCAGCAGCTCTGACAGGGTCTATGGCTACACCTTC. This translates into CASSSDRVYGYTF.